Following are 10 T cell receptor beta chains from one sample sequenced in a study of identical twins (dated by TCRdb to about 2016). Preparation of the library involved 5' RACE. The data were produced on an Illumina HiSeq 2000. The public reads were run again by TCRdb, first through fastp at Q25 and then through MiXCR, and only productive beta chains were kept. Records with the same CDR3 protein are collapsed into one entry carrying the most frequent genes and DNA. This sample has approximately 700,000 distinct CDR3 sequences in its table, and about 20% of those were observed once. The ten largest clones capture around 13% of the sample. The data also belong to a second study, concerning T cells expressing NK-cell markers.

Specimen: PBMCs. The receptor source for this set is a woman under 30 in good health.

The chain employs TRBV11-1 and TRBJ2-2, with 8 bases that match TRBD1. CDR3 length: 19 amino acids. Germline assignment: CDR1 SGHAT and CDR2 FQDESV (reference sequence). After removal of 8 bases from V and 6 bases from J, the junction contained 23 bases not matched to a gene. This CDR3 reads CASLSFPPGTGQPSGELFF. CDR3 nucleotides: TGTGCCAGCTTGAGCTTTCCGCCGGGGACAGGACAACCCTCCGGGGAGCTGTTTTTT.

This rearrangement joins TRBV10-3 to TRBJ2-7, with D perhaps TRBD2 (5 bases). This CDR3 region has 14 residues. The V gene's germline CDR1 is ENHRY and CDR2 SYGVKD. Between the trimmed V and J ends, which lost 6 bases and 6 bases, there was a span of 18 bases. The CDR3 DNA reads as TGTGCCATCAGATCCCTGGCTAGCTCTAGCGAGCAGTACTTC. Residues: CAIRSLASSSEQYF.

This clonotype was counted many times. The germline gene is not matched at one end of the junction; a read error may be the cause. The chain uses TRBV24-1 and TRBJ2-4; D unclear. The CDR3 runs to 12 residues. The germline CDR1 and CDR2 sequences are KGHDR and SFDVKD. In DNA, the CDR3 is TGTGCCACCAGCGATTCCGGAAACATTCAGTACTTC. This sequence encodes CATSDSGNIQYF.

This clonotype was counted between two and nine times. V usage is TRBV7-2 and J usage is TRBJ2-1; D is perhaps TRBD2 (6 bases). This CDR3 comprises 14 residues. The germline V gene has CDR1 SGHTA and CDR2 FQGNSA. Trimming took off 3 bases at V and 7 bases at J, with 13 bases between the two ends. The CDR3 DNA follows: TGTGCCAGCAGCTTCGGGGGTTCTGCTAATGAGCAGTTCTTC. This encodes CASSFGGSANEQFF. The whole variable domain, filled in from reference TRBV7-2 and TRBJ2-1, reads GAGVSQSPSNKVTEKGKDVELRCDPISGHTALYWYRQSLGQGLEFLIYFQGNSAPDKSGLPSDRFSAERTGGSVSTLTIQRTQQEDSAVYLCASSFGGSANEQFFGPGTRLTVL.

This clonotype has a handful of counts. The chain recombines TRBV6-5 with TRBJ2-7; 7 nucleotides align to TRBD1. Germline assignment: CDR1 MNHEY and CDR2 SVGAGI. The V gene end was trimmed by 2 bases and the J gene end by 3 bases; junction bases not matched to a gene: 10. The CDR3 is 16 residues long. The CDR3 here is CASSYLRQGVGYEQYF. CDR3 in DNA: TGTGCCAGCAGTTACCTGCGGCAGGGGGTAGGCTACGAGCAGTACTTC.

This clonotype was seen ten or more times. This sequence joins TRBV4-3 and TRBJ2-1; D is perhaps TRBD2 (5 bases). Germline lookup yields CDR1 LGHNA and CDR2 YSLEER. The ends were cut back, 0 bases at V and 4 bases at J, with 10 bases in the middle. The CDR3 extends over 15 amino acids. CDR3 amino acids: CASSQDVGKYNEQFF. CDR3 nucleotide sequence: TGCGCCAGCAGCCAAGATGTCGGGAAATACAATGAGCAGTTCTTC.

This clonotype was counted a few times. V is TRBV7-9 and J is TRBJ2-3, with D tentatively TRBD1 or TRBD2 (5 bases each). This CDR3 is 12 amino acids long. The germline V gene has CDR1 SEHNR and CDR2 FQNEAQ (reference sequence). V was pared by 7 bases and J by 5 bases, with 10 bases between. CDR3 bases: TGTGCCAGCACCGGGACGCAAGATACGCAGTATTTT. Translated: CASTGTQDTQYF. Filled out from reference TRBV7-9 and TRBJ2-3, the complete variable domain reads DTGVSQNPRHKITKRGQNVTFRCDPISEHNRLYWYRQTLGQGPEFLTYFQNEAQLEKSRLLSDRFSAERPKGSFSTLEIQRTEQGDSAMYLCASTGTQDTQYFGPGTRLTVL.

The chain couples TRBV6-1 to TRBJ2-7, with TRBD2 matching 9 bases. V shed 4 bases and J 2 bases; nucleotides not matched to a gene: 6. The CDR3 sequence is 15 residues long. The V gene's germline CDR1 is MNHNS and CDR2 SASEGT. The chain's CDR3 is CASSAHPSGTYEQYF. CDR3 sequence (DNA): TGTGCCAGCAGTGCCCACCCTAGCGGGACCTACGAGCAGTACTTC.

A few counts support this clonotype. V gene TRBV12-3 or TRBV12-4 combines with J gene TRBJ2-7, with D maybe TRBD1 (7 bases). The CDR3 runs 12 residues. V lost 11 bases and J lost 4, with 15 bases in between. The CDR3 spells CASRAGGYEQYF. The DNA for the CDR3 is TGTGCCTCCCGGGCAGGGGGGTACGAGCAGTACTTC.

This sequence joins TRBV4-3 and TRBJ2-1; either TRBD1 or TRBD2 may fit D (5 bases each). With 4 bases removed from V and 10 bases from J, the gap between germline ends came to 14 bases. The V gene's germline CDR1 is LGHNA and CDR2 YSLEER. CDR3 length equals 13 residues. The DNA for the CDR3 is TGCGCCAGCAGCCTTGGTACGGGGCGCGAGCAGTTCTTC. The encoded protein is CASSLGTGREQFF.